Listed below are T cell receptor beta chains from one sample, sequenced in a study of T cells in Graves' hyperthyroidism and ophthalmopathy. One entry per CDR3 protein results from TCRdb running MiXCR on the multiplex PCR reads. Of 550,000 to 850,000 distinct CDR3 sequences listed, under 20% were seen once; the top ten hold around 15%. Material: blood. These TCRs come from a woman aged 50 to 65 with Graves' hyperthyroidism that later progressed to Graves' ophthalmopathy. CDR3s include the opening cysteine and the closing phenylalanine or tryptophan. Fields, in order: D gene, J gene, CDR3 length, clone size, V gene, CDR3 protein, CDR3 DNA. A D gene is named only where the DNA matches it firmly. The size entry is marked missing in some rows and otherwise reads once, few, many or a size class.

D: .
J: TRBJ2-4
length: 13
size: .
V: TRBV6-2/TRBV6-3
CDR3: CASSNDGGNIQYF
DNA: TGTGCCAGCAGCAACGACGGTGGAAACATTCAGTACTTC

D: .
J: TRBJ2-7
length: 14
size: .
V: TRBV27
CDR3: CASSPQGLSYEQYF
DNA: TGTGCCAGCAGTCCCCAGGGTTTGTCCTACGAGCAGTACTTC

D: TRBD1
J: TRBJ1-1
length: 15
size: few
V: TRBV6-1
CDR3: CASRAGTGVVTEAFF
DNA: TGTGCCAGCCGGGCCGGGACAGGGGTGGTTACTGAAGCTTTCTTT

D: .
J: TRBJ2-7
length: 16
size: .
V: TRBV5-1
CDR3: CASSLAPRVSVGEQYF
DNA: TGCGCCAGCAGCTTGGCCCCTAGGGTATCCGTGGGAGAGCAGTACTTC

D: .
J: TRBJ1-6
length: 15
size: .
V: TRBV6-5
CDR3: CASSYSDGLTSPLHF
DNA: TGTGCCAGCAGTTACTCCGACGGACTAACCTCACCCCTCCACTTT

D: TRBD2
J: TRBJ2-1
length: 15
size: few
V: TRBV24-1
CDR3: CATSGGWGGYNEQFF
DNA: TGTGCCACCAGTGGAGGATGGGGGGGATACAATGAGCAGTTCTTC

D: TRBD1
J: TRBJ2-3
length: 16
size: many
V: TRBV20-1
CDR3: CSARDKGRGPGDTQYF
DNA: TGCAGTGCTAGAGATAAGGGAAGGGGGCCGGGAGATACGCAGTATTTT

D: TRBD2
J: TRBJ2-7
length: 15
size: many
V: TRBV6-1
CDR3: CASSPRTSDSYEQYF
DNA: TGTGCCAGCAGTCCCCGGACTAGCGACTCCTACGAGCAGTACTTC

D: .
J: TRBJ2-5
length: 14
size: many
V: TRBV20-1
CDR3: CSASEDSSRETQYF
DNA: TGCAGTGCTAGTGAGGACTCTTCAAGGGAGACCCAGTACTTC

D: .
J: TRBJ1-2
length: 16
size: few
V: TRBV6-5
CDR3: CASSYSQAQRDYGYTF
DNA: TGTGCCAGCAGTTACTCCCAGGCCCAACGGGACTATGGCTACACCTTC

D: .
J: TRBJ1-4
length: 15
size: .
V: TRBV5-1
CDR3: CASSFRRGSDEKLFF
DNA: TGCGCCAGCAGCTTCCGCAGGGGCTCTGATGAAAAACTGTTTTTT

D: .
J: TRBJ1-1
length: 11
size: few
V: TRBV2
CDR3: CANTGGTEAFF
DNA: TGTGCCAACACGGGAGGGACTGAAGCTTTCTTT

D: TRBD1
J: TRBJ1-1
length: 14
size: .
V: TRBV4-1
CDR3: CASSQADRGLEAFF
DNA: TGCGCCAGCAGCCAAGCCGACAGGGGTCTTGAAGCTTTCTTT

D: TRBD2
J: TRBJ2-1
length: 18
size: .
V: TRBV5-1
CDR3: CASSLDSSGLAAYNEQFF
DNA: TGCGCCAGCAGCTTGGACTCTTCGGGACTAGCGGCCTACAATGAGCAGTTCTTC

D: TRBD2
J: TRBJ2-3
length: 16
size: many
V: TRBV20-1
CDR3: CSAHRSGGAFTDTQYF
DNA: TGCAGTGCCCACCGAAGCGGGGGGGCTTTCACAGATACGCAGTATTTT

D: .
J: TRBJ1-6
length: 15
size: many
V: TRBV2
CDR3: CASSERRTYNSPLHF
DNA: TGTGCCAGCAGTGAAAGACGCACCTATAATTCACCCCTCCACTTT

D: TRBD2
J: TRBJ2-2
length: 16
size: .
V: TRBV5-1
CDR3: CASSFLRGGNTGELFF
DNA: TGCGCCAGCAGCTTTTTGCGGGGGGGAAACACCGGGGAGCTGTTTTTT

D: .
J: TRBJ1-5
length: 13
size: .
V: TRBV28
CDR3: CASRTTDHQPQHF
DNA: TGTGCCAGCAGAACGACAGATCATCAGCCCCAGCATTTT

D: .
J: TRBJ2-1
length: 14
size: many
V: TRBV18
CDR3: CASSGGTQVGEQFF
DNA: TGTGCCAGCTCTGGCGGGACGCAGGTCGGTGAGCAGTTCTTC

D: .
J: TRBJ1-4
length: 14
size: many
V: TRBV30
CDR3: CAWSVGTGNEKLFF
DNA: TGTGCCTGGAGCGTTGGCACGGGTAATGAAAAACTGTTTTTT

D: .
J: TRBJ1-1
length: 14
size: many
V: TRBV30
CDR3: CAWTRGLMNTEAFF
DNA: TGTGCCTGGACGCGAGGACTGATGAACACTGAAGCTTTCTTT

D: .
J: TRBJ2-3
length: 16
size: .
V: TRBV5-1
CDR3: CASSLLTGSSTDTQYF
DNA: TGCGCCAGCAGCTTGTTGACAGGTTCGAGCACAGATACGCAGTATTTT

D: .
J: TRBJ1-6
length: 14
size: few
V: TRBV18
CDR3: CASSSSGRDSPLHF
DNA: TGTGCCAGCTCATCCAGCGGTCGCGATTCACCCCTCCACTTT

D: .
J: TRBJ2-3
length: 14
size: few
V: TRBV19
CDR3: CASSTGSTTDTQYF
DNA: TGTGCCAGTAGTACAGGCAGTACAACAGATACGCAGTATTTT

D: TRBD1
J: TRBJ1-2
length: 15
size: .
V: TRBV9
CDR3: CASSFGIQGSSGYTF
DNA: TGTGCCAGCAGCTTTGGAATACAGGGGTCCTCTGGCTACACCTTC

D: TRBD1
J: TRBJ1-2
length: 15
size: few
V: TRBV6-1
CDR3: CATGTGPPSTYGYTF
DNA: TGTGCCACCGGGACAGGCCCCCCTTCCACCTATGGCTACACCTTC

D: .
J: TRBJ2-6
length: 16
size: few
V: TRBV12-3/TRBV12-4
CDR3: CASRRPQNSGANVLTF
DNA: TGTGCCAGCAGGAGGCCCCAAAACTCTGGGGCCAACGTCCTGACTTTC

D: .
J: TRBJ2-1
length: 13
size: .
V: TRBV18
CDR3: CASSPHRDNEQFF
DNA: TGTGCCAGCTCACCCCACAGGGACAATGAGCAGTTCTTC

D: .
J: TRBJ2-3
length: 15
size: .
V: TRBV12-3/TRBV12-4
CDR3: CASSFWPGSTDTQYF
DNA: TGTGCCAGCAGTTTTTGGCCAGGAAGCACAGATACGCAGTATTTT

D: .
J: TRBJ2-5
length: 14
size: few
V: TRBV5-1
CDR3: CASTYGGQQETQYF
DNA: TGCGCCAGCACGTACGGGGGCCAACAAGAGACCCAGTACTTC

D: TRBD2
J: TRBJ2-1
length: 16
size: many
V: TRBV12-3/TRBV12-4
CDR3: CASSLVAGTSSNEQFF
DNA: TGTGCCAGCAGTTTAGTGGCCGGGACTAGCTCCAATGAGCAGTTCTTC

D: .
J: TRBJ1-1
length: 14
size: many
V: TRBV2
CDR3: CASSPGGGFTEAFF
DNA: TGTGCCAGCTCCCCCGGGGGCGGTTTCACTGAAGCTTTCTTT

D: .
J: TRBJ1-1
length: 12
size: many
V: TRBV14
CDR3: CASSQSGALAFF
DNA: TGTGCCAGCAGCCAATCAGGGGCGTTAGCTTTCTTT

D: .
J: TRBJ2-7
length: 14
size: .
V: TRBV28
CDR3: CASSSRPLSYEQYF
DNA: TGTGCCAGCAGTTCCCGTCCCCTCTCCTACGAGCAGTACTTC

D: TRBD1
J: TRBJ2-7
length: 15
size: many
V: TRBV13
CDR3: CASSPGTGDSYEQYF
DNA: TGTGCCAGCAGCCCGGGGACAGGGGACTCCTACGAGCAGTACTTC

D: TRBD1
J: TRBJ1-5
length: 20
size: .
V: TRBV7-9
CDR3: CASSLARDREGGYSNQPQHF
DNA: TGTGCCAGCAGCTTAGCCAGGGACAGGGAGGGGGGCTATAGCAATCAGCCCCAGCATTTT

D: .
J: TRBJ2-1
length: 14
size: few
V: TRBV7-8
CDR3: CASSSGGNGGKQFF
DNA: TGTGCCAGCAGCTCTGGGGGGAACGGGGGCAAGCAGTTCTTC